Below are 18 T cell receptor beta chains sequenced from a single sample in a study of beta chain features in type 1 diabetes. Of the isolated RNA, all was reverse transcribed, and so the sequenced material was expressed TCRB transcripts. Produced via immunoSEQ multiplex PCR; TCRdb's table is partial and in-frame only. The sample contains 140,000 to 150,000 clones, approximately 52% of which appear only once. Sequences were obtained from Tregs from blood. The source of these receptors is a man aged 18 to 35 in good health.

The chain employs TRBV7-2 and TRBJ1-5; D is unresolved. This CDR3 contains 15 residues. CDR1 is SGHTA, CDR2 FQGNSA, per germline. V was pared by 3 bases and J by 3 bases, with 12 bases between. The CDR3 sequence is CASSLSRRANQPQHF. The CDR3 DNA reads TGTGCCAGCAGCTTGAGCAGGAGGGCCAATCAGCCCCAGCATTTT.

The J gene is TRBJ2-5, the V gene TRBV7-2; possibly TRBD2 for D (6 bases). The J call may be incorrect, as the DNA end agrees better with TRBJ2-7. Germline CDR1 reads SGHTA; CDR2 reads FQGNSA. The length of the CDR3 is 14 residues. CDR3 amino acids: CASSLGGNSYEQYF. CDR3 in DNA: TGTGCCAGCAGCTTAGGCGGGAACTCCTACGAGCAGTACTTC.

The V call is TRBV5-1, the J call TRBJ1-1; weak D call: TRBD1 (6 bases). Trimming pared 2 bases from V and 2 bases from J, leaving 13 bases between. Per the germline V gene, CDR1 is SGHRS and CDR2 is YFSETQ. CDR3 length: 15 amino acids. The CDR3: CASSFVGDINTEAFF. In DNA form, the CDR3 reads TGCGCCAGCAGCTTTGTTGGGGACATCAACACTGAAGCTTTCTTT.

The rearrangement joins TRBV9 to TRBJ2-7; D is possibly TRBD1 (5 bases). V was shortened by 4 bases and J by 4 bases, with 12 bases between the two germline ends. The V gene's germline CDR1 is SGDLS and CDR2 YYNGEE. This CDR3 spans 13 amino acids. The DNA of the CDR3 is TGTGCCAGCAGCACCCTGCAGGGATACGAGCAGTACTTC. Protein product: CASSTLQGYEQYF.

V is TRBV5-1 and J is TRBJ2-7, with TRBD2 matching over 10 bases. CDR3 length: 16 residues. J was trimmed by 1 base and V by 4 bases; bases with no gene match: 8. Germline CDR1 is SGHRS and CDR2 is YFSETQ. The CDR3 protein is CASSAFSAGGSYEQYF. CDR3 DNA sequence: TGCGCCAGCAGCGCCTTTTCAGCGGGAGGGTCCTACGAGCAGTACTTC.

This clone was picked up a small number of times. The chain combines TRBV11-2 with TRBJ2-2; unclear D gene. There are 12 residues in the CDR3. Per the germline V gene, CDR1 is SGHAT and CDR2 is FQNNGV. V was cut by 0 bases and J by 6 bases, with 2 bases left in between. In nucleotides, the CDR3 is TGTGCCAGCAGCTTAGACGCCGGGGAGCTGTTTTTT. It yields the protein CASSLDAGELFF. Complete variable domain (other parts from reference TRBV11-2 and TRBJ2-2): EAGVAQSPRYKIIEKRQSVAFWCNPISGHATLYWYQQILGQGPKLLIQFQNNGVVDDSQLPKDRFSAERLKGVDSTLKIQPAKLEDSAVYLCASSLDAGELFFGEGSRLTVL.

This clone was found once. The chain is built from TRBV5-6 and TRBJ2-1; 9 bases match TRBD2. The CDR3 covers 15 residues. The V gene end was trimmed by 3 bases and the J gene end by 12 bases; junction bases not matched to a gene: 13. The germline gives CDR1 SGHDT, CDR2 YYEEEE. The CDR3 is CASSWGLAGFDGQFF. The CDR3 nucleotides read TGTGCCAGCAGCTGGGGCCTAGCGGGGTTCGATGGGCAGTTCTTC.

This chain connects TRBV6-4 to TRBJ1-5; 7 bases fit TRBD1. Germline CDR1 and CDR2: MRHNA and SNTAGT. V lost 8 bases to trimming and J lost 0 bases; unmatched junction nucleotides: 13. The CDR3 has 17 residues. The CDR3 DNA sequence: TGTGCCAGCCAGCGGACAGGAGAGGGTTATAGCAATCAGCCCCAGCATTTT. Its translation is CASQRTGEGYSNQPQHF.

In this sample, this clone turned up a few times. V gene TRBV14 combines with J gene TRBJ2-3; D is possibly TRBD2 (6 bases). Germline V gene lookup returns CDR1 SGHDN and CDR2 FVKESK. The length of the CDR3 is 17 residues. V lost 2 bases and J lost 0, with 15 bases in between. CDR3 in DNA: TGTGCCAGCAGCCAACTACTAGCCCTACCTAGCACAGATACGCAGTATTTT. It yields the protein CASSQLLALPSTDTQYF.

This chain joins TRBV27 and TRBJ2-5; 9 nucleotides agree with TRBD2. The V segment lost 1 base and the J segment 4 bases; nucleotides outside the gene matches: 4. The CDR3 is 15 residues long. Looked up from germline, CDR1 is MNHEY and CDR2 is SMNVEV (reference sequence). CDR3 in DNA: TGTGCCAGCAGTTTATGGCGGGGGGGCCCAGAGACCCAGTACTTC. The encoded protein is CASSLWRGGPETQYF.

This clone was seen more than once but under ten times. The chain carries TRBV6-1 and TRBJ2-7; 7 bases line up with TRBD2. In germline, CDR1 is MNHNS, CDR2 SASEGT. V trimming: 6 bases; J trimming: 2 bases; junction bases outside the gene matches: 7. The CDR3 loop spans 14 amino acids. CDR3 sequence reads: CASRGLGTTYEQYF. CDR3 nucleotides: TGTGCCAGCAGGGGTTTAGGGACTACCTACGAGCAGTACTTC.

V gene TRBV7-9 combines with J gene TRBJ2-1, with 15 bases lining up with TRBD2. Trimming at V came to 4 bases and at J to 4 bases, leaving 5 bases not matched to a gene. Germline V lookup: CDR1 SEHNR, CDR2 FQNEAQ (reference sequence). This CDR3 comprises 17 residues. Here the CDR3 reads CASSSGLAGGPYNEQFF. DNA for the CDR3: TGTGCCAGCAGCTCCGGACTAGCGGGAGGGCCATACAATGAGCAGTTCTTC.

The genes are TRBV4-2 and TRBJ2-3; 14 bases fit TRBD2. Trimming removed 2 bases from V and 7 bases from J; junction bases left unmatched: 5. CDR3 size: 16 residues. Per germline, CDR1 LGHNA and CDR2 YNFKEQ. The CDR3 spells CASSQRTSGRTNTQYF. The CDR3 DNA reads TGTGCCAGCAGCCAAAGGACTAGCGGGAGGACGAATACGCAGTATTTT.

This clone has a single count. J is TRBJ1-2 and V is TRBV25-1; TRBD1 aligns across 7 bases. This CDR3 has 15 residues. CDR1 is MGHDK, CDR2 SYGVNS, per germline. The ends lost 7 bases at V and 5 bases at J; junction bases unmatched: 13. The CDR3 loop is CASTSGTALGYGYTF. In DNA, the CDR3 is TGTGCCAGCACCTCCGGGACAGCTCTGGGGTATGGCTACACCTTC.

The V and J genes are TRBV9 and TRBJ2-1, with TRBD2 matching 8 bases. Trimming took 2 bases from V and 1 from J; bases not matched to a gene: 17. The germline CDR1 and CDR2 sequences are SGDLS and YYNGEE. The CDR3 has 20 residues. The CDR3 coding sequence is TGTGCCAGCAGCGTTAGGAGCGGGAGCATTAATGGAGGTTCCTACAATGAGCAGTTCTTC. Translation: CASSVRSGSINGGSYNEQFF.

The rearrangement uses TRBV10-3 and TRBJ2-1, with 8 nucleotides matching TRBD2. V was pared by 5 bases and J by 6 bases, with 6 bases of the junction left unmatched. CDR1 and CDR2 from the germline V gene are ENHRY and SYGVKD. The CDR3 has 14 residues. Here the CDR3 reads CAISWGLGGNEQFF. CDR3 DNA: TGTGCCATCAGTTGGGGACTAGGGGGCAATGAGCAGTTCTTC.

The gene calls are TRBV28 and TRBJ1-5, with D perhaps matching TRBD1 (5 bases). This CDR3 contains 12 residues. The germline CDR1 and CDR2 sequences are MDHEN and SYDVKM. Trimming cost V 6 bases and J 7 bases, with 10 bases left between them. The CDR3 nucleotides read TGTGCCAGCAGCAAGGGGCAGCAGCCCCAGCATTTT. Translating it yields CASSKGQQPQHF.

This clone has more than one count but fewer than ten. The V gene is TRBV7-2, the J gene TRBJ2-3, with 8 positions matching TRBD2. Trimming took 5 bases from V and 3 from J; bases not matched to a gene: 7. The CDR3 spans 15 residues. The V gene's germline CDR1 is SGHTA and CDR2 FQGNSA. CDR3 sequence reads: CASSLSGMVTDTQYF. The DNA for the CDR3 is TGTGCCAGCAGCCTTAGCGGGATGGTTACAGATACGCAGTATTTT. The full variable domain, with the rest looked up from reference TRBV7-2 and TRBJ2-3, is GAGVSQSPSNKVTEKGKDVELRCDPISGHTALYWYRQSLGQGLEFLIYFQGNSAPDKSGLPSDRFSAERTGGSVSTLTIQRTQQEDSAVYLCASSLSGMVTDTQYFGPGTRLTVL.